This TCR beta chain was identified in a study of blood T cell repertoires in COVID-19. Here immunoSEQ multiplex PCR was the method, and the copy in TCRdb shows in-frame clones only, minus some. The table includes fewer than 250,000 clones, under 90% detected once. CDR1 is MNHEY and CDR2 is SMNVEV in the germline V gene (reference sequence). Trimming took 8 bases from V and 1 from J, leaving 16 bases between them. The CDR3 is 15 amino acids. The clonotype originates from a human donor in a cohort sampled during active COVID-19. The sample comprised peripheral blood. The chain uses TRBV27 and TRBJ2-3; unclear D gene. For the CDR3, the DNA is TGTGCCAGCCATAAGTTCAGGTCTGGCACAGATACGCAGTATTTT. It yields the protein CASHKFRSGTDTQYF.